Sequencing of this T cell receptor beta chain was carried out in a study of blood T cell repertoires in COVID-19. Authors' methods: Amplification of reference gene primers provided the estimated nucleated cell counts. Here immunoSEQ multiplex PCR was the method, and the copy in TCRdb shows in-frame clones only, minus some. V, J and clone size were drawn from that table, and D and trimming were deduced from the DNA. This table has 110,000 or so clones, roughly 80% appearing once. Trimming cost V 4 bases and J 5 bases, with 14 bases left between them. CDR3 length: 15 amino acids. Germline-derived CDR1 and CDR2 are LGHDT and YNNKEL (reference sequence).

The TCR originated in a woman aged 35 to 49 with acute or convalescent COVID-19. Material: peripheral blood. The chain couples TRBV3-1 (or the pseudogene TRBV3-2) to TRBJ1-4; TRBD1 is a possible D gene (6 bases). CDR3 amino acids: CASSLSTGMNEKLFF. DNA for the CDR3: TGTGCCAGCAGCCTGAGCACAGGGATGAATGAAAAACTGTTTTTT.